The 14 T cell receptor beta chains reported below all come from one sample, sequenced in a study of blood T cells in healthy people across ages. The second PCR ran about 6 to 11 cycles with a sample-barcoded 5' primer and J-beta primers. Each CDR3 protein is one row after TCRdb ran MiXCR on the 5' RACE reads. The sample consists of around 690,000 distinct CDR3 sequences, 58% of them appearing once. Sequenced sample: blood. The receptor set was obtained from a man between 60 and 75 years old in good health.

This clonotype was recorded a few times. The gene calls are TRBV7-2 and TRBJ1-4; the D gene is possibly TRBD1 (5 bases). Germline V gene lookup returns CDR1 SGHTA and CDR2 FQGNSA. V was pared by 2 bases and J by 0 bases, with 13 bases between. The CDR3 contains 17 residues. CDR3: CASSLSGDQATNEKLFF. In DNA form, the CDR3 reads TGTGCCAGCAGCTTATCCGGGGACCAAGCAACTAATGAAAAACTGTTTTTT.

This clonotype was detected once. This rearrangement joins TRBV20-1 to TRBJ2-5, with TRBD2 as a possible D gene (7 bases). Near its end, the DNA agrees better with TRBJ2-7, so the J call may be wrong. Germline CDR1 DFQATT, CDR2 SNEGSKA (reference sequence). The CDR3 consists of 14 residues. The CDR3: CSAKEGGGSYEQYF. In nucleotides, the CDR3 is TGCAGTGCTAAGGAAGGGGGGGGTTCCTACGAGCAGTACTTC.

J is TRBJ2-4 and V is TRBV7-2; TRBD1 agrees at 8 bases. Unmatched junction bases numbered 8, after V lost 1 base and J lost 6 bases. The CDR3 has 16 residues. Germline CDR1 SGHTA, CDR2 FQGNSA. The CDR3: CASSLVTGGDLNIQYF. CDR3 bases: TGTGCCAGCAGCTTAGTAACAGGGGGAGACTTAAACATTCAGTACTTC. Full variable domain (missing parts from reference TRBV7-2 and TRBJ2-4): GAGVSQSPSNKVTEKGKDVELRCDPISGHTALYWYRQSLGQGLEFLIYFQGNSAPDKSGLPSDRFSAERTGGSVSTLTIQRTQQEDSAVYLCASSLVTGGDLNIQYFGAGTRLSVL.

The chain employs TRBV6-1 and TRBJ2-3; perhaps TRBD1 as D (5 bases). Trimming pared 4 bases from V and 1 base from J, leaving 12 bases between. Germline V CDR1 and CDR2: MNHNS, SASEGT. This CDR3 region has 15 residues. In DNA form, the CDR3 reads TGTGCCAGCAGTGGGGAAGGGGCAGGCACAGATACGCAGTATTTT. Protein product: CASSGEGAGTDTQYF.

In its sample, this clonotype was seen a few times. The chain has TRBV7-2 and TRBJ2-3; 13 bases fit TRBD2. The CDR3 totals 16 residues. V trimming: 5 bases; J trimming: 6 bases; junction bases outside the gene matches: 8. In germline, CDR1 is SGHTA, CDR2 FQGNSA. The CDR3 spells CASSGRLAGGRDTQYF. DNA for the CDR3: TGTGCCAGCAGCGGGCGACTAGCGGGGGGCCGGGATACGCAGTATTTT.

V usage is TRBV5-1 and J usage is TRBJ2-5; D is perhaps TRBD1 or TRBD2 (5 bases each). The CDR3 has 16 residues. V was trimmed by 2 bases and J by 5 bases, leaving 19 bases between them. Germline values: CDR1 SGHRS, CDR2 YFSETQ. CDR3 in DNA: TGCGCCAGCAGCTTAGCCCCGGGACCCCTCGGGGAGACCCAGTACTTC. It is translated as CASSLAPGPLGETQYF.

The sample holds one count of this clonotype. The CDR3 nucleotides read TGTGCCTGGAGTCAGAGACGCCAAGAGACCCAGTACTTC. Translating gives CAWSQRRQETQYF. This rearrangement joins TRBV30 to TRBJ2-5; D is unclear. The CDR3 has 13 residues. Germline loops: CDR1 GTSNPN, CDR2 SVGIG (reference sequence). Trimming left V 2 bases short and J 1 base short, with 8 bases between. Variable domain in full (rest from reference TRBV30 and TRBJ2-5): SQTIHQWPATLVQPVGSPLSLECTVEGTSNPNLYWYRQAAGRGLQLLFYSVGIGQISSEVPQNLSASRPQDRQFILSSKKLLLSDSGFYLCAWSQRRQETQYFGPGTRLLVL.

This chain connects TRBV7-9 to TRBJ2-5; no reliable D call. The J call is uncertain, as TRBJ2-7 better fits the DNA end. Germline V gene data show CDR1 as SEHNR and CDR2 as FQNEAQ (reference sequence). This CDR3 comprises 14 residues. The CDR3 loop reads CASSRLVESIEQYF. Written as DNA, the CDR3 is TGTGCCAGCAGTCGTCTGGTAGAATCTATCGAGCAGTACTTC.

The chain carries TRBV10-2 and TRBJ1-4; a possible D gene is TRBD1 (5 bases). This CDR3 contains 13 residues. Germline loops: CDR1 WSHSY, CDR2 SAAADI. Deletions cut 6 bases from V and 2 bases from J, with 7 bases between. CDR3 sequence (DNA): TGCGCCAGCAGCCGGGACACTAATGAAAAACTGTTTTTT. Translating gives CASSRDTNEKLFF.

The chain combines TRBV3-1 with TRBJ1-6; maybe TRBD1 (6 bases). The CDR3 runs to 16 residues. From germline, CDR1 is LGHDT and CDR2 YNNKEL (reference sequence). V gave up 2 bases and J gave up 6 bases, with 14 bases separating them. The CDR3: CASSQTGDNFNSPLHF. CDR3 coding DNA: TGTGCCAGCAGCCAAACCGGGGACAACTTTAATTCACCCCTCCACTTT.

This clonotype turned up a few times. This chain connects TRBV10-3 to TRBJ2-3; TRBD1 matches at 7 bases. Germline loops: CDR1 ENHRY, CDR2 SYGVKD. The CDR3 runs to 14 residues. Germline trimming cut 4 bases from V and 5 bases from J; bases unmatched to any gene: 6. The CDR3 here is CAISGQGVKDTQYF. CDR3 DNA sequence: TGTGCCATCAGTGGACAGGGCGTTAAAGATACGCAGTATTTT.

This chain connects TRBV24-1 to TRBJ2-1; unclear D gene. The CDR3 has 12 amino acids. Trimming cost V 9 bases and J 3 bases, with 8 bases left between them. Germline CDR1 is KGHDR and CDR2 is SFDVKD. CDR3 region: CATGNNYNEQFF. CDR3 nucleotide sequence: TGTGCCACCGGAAATAACTACAATGAGCAGTTCTTC.

V is TRBV4-1 and J is TRBJ1-1; TRBD1 is a possible D gene (5 bases). The CDR3 is made up of 15 amino acids. V lost 4 bases and J 5 bases, leaving 17 bases between the germline ends. CDR1 is MGHRA, CDR2 YSYEKL, per germline. CDR3: CASSPTPEGWTEAFF. The DNA of the CDR3 is TGCGCCAGCAGCCCCACTCCGGAGGGGTGGACTGAAGCTTTCTTT.

This clonotype was seen a handful of times. The rearrangement links TRBV7-8 to TRBJ2-5; D call uncertain. The DNA end is more similar to TRBJ2-7, so the J call may be wrong. CDR1 is SGHVS, CDR2 FQNEAQ, per germline. The CDR3 runs to 14 residues. CDR3 coding DNA: TGTGCCAGCAGCTTAGGAAGACCTGAGGACGAGCAGTACTTC. It specifies CASSLGRPEDEQYF.